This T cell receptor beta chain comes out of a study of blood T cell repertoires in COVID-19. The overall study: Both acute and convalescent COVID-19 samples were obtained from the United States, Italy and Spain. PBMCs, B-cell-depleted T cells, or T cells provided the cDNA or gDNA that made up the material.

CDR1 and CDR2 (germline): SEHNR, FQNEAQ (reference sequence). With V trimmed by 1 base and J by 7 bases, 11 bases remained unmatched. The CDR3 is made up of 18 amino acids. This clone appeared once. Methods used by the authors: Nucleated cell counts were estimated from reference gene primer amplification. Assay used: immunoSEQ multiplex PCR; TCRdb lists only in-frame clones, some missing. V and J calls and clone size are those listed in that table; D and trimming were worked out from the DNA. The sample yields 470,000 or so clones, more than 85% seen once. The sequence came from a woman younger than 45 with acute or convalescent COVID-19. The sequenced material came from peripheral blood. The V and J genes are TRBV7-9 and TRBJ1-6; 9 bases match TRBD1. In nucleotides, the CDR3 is TGTGCCAGCAGCTTAGTCCCGGGACAGGGTATGAGGAATTCACCCCTCCACTTT. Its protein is CASSLVPGQGMRNSPLHF.